The clone carrying this TCR beta chain was recorded only once. Clones were read by immunoSEQ multiplex PCR, and TCRdb kept only the in-frame ones, dropping some. Among 200,000 or so clones listed, approximately 75% were seen once. The source of the sample is a study of cytotoxic CD8 clonotypes in ibrutinib-treated CLL. Per germline, CDR1 MNHNS and CDR2 SASEGT. The CDR3 spans 14 residues. J lost 6 bases, V lost 6 bases, and 9 bases had no gene match. The sample in question was PBMCs, obtained after 12 months of ibrutinib treatment. The V call is TRBV6-1, the J call TRBJ2-7, with 9 bases identical to TRBD2. The receptor's source is a human donor with chronic lymphocytic leukemia. In DNA form, the CDR3 reads TGTGCCAGCAGCCAAGGGACTAGCTCCCGCGAGCAGTACTTC. The encoded protein is CASSQGTSSREQYF.